This T cell receptor beta chain originates from a study of cytomegalovirus exposure and HLA in healthy donors. This CDR3 is built from 16 residues. V gave up 0 bases and J gave up 6 bases, with 16 bases separating them. CDR1 and CDR2 (germline): MNHEY, SVGAGI. Primers for the PCR totalled 60 Vbeta and 13 Jbeta. Profiling relied on immunoSEQ multiplex PCR, and the TCRdb table lists in-frame clones only, not all of them. The repertoire holds about 190,000 clones, with approximately 86% as singletons. Specimen: PBMCs. This receptor was identified in a boy younger than 10 in good health and CMV-seronegative. This rearrangement joins TRBV6-5 to TRBJ2-3, with D possibly matching TRBD1 (6 bases). The CDR3: CASSYSVMTGSDTQYF. In DNA form, the CDR3 reads TGTGCCAGCAGTTACTCCGTCATGACAGGATCGGATACGCAGTATTTT.